This T cell receptor (beta chain) was identified during a study of T-cell memory formation after mild COVID-19. Study-level results: Contracting clones localized mainly to CM and EM when CD4+ and mainly to EMRA when CD8+. There were some responding clones in pre-infection memory, which suggested that cross-reactive memory had joined.

This clonotype was recorded only once. Its antigen is unknown. 5'RACE, which relied on constant-segment primers, yielded TCR alpha and TCR beta cDNA libraries carrying sample barcodes and UMIs. From the 5' RACE reads, TCRdb called clonotypes with MiXCR, one entry per CDR3 protein. The sample carries about 180,000 distinct CDR3 sequences, less than 20% recorded once. Trimming removed 4 bases at V and 7 bases at J, with 17 bases between. Germline V lookup: CDR1 SGHNT, CDR2 YYREEE (reference sequence). CDR3 length equals 14 residues. The clonotype was recovered from a man aged 18 to 35 who had mild COVID-19 (a few samples of this study predate the infection). Cell type and time point are not known. What was sequenced was PBMCs or a T cell subset sorted from them (not recorded which). The V call is TRBV5-4, the J call TRBJ1-1; maybe TRBD1 (6 bases). The CDR3: CASSLDRTASEAFF. In DNA, the CDR3 is TGTGCCAGCAGCCTAGACAGGACCGCAAGTGAAGCTTTCTTT.